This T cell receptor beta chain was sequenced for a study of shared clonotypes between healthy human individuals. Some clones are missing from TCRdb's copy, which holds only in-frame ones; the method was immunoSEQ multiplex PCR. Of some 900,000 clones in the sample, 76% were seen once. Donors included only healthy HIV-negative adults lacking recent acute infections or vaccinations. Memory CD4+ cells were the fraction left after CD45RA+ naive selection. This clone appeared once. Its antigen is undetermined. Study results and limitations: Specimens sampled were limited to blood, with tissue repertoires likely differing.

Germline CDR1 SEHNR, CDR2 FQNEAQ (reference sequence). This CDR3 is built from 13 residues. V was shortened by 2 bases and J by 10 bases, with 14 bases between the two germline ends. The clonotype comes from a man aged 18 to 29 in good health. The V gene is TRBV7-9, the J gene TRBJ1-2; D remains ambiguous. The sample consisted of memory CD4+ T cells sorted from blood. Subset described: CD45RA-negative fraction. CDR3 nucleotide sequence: TGTGCCAGCAGCTTACCAGGACCCGTGTTCTACACCTTC. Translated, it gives CASSLPGPVFYTF.